The rows below give T cell receptor beta chains drawn from one sample of a study of T cell responses to AZD1222 COVID-19 vaccine. Measured with immunoSEQ multiplex PCR; TCRdb has only the in-frame clones, and not every one. The sample lists about 69,000 clones; approximately 87% were seen once. Specimen: peripheral blood, collected 28 days after the second AZD1222 dose. Source of these receptors: an adult who received the AZD1222 COVID-19 vaccine. Each CDR3 is given with its conserved first and last residue. Fields, in order: V gene, D gene, J gene, CDR3 protein. D genes are given only for firm matches.

V: TRBV6-1; D: TRBD2; J: TRBJ2-2; CDR3: CASSGWLAGTGELFF
V: TRBV6-5; D: .; J: TRBJ1-5; CDR3: CATRISGAGQPQHF
V: TRBV4-1; D: TRBD1; J: TRBJ1-2; CDR3: CASSYSGTGDYGYTF
V: TRBV3-1/TRBV3-2; D: .; J: TRBJ2-2; CDR3: CASSLHGTGELFF
V: TRBV6-5; D: .; J: TRBJ2-7; CDR3: CASEESYEQYF
V: TRBV11-2; D: .; J: TRBJ2-1; CDR3: CASSLAFSGDEQFF
V: TRBV19; D: .; J: TRBJ1-1; CDR3: CASSILNTEAFF
V: TRBV6-6; D: TRBD2; J: TRBJ2-1; CDR3: CATYTSGGEVEQFF
V: TRBV6-5; D: .; J: TRBJ1-6; CDR3: CASSSGGSSYNSPLHF
V: TRBV19; D: TRBD2; J: TRBJ2-1; CDR3: CASSSGRPYNEQFF
V: TRBV12-3/TRBV12-4; D: .; J: TRBJ1-5; CDR3: CASRLDLEPQHF
V: TRBV20-1; D: .; J: TRBJ2-2; CDR3: CSAPSPGELFF
V: TRBV6-1; D: .; J: TRBJ1-6; CDR3: CASSEVVGSYNSPLHF
V: TRBV19; D: .; J: TRBJ1-2; CDR3: CASSIDGQARYTF
V: TRBV6-5; D: .; J: TRBJ1-1; CDR3: CATVDTEAFF
V: TRBV7-8; D: .; J: TRBJ2-7; CDR3: CASRPEEQPSLEQYF
V: TRBV11-3; D: .; J: TRBJ1-2; CDR3: CASSPPYRAGHGYTF
V: TRBV2; D: TRBD2; J: TRBJ2-1; CDR3: CASGTYSSGRRNEQFF
V: TRBV5-4; D: .; J: TRBJ1-2; CDR3: CASSRTANYGYTF
V: TRBV5-1; D: TRBD2; J: TRBJ2-5; CDR3: CASKTGASGGLETQYF
V: TRBV11-2; D: TRBD1; J: TRBJ1-3; CDR3: CASSSQGARSGNTIYF
V: TRBV6-5; D: TRBD1; J: TRBJ2-2; CDR3: CASSYTGGRTGELFF
V: TRBV19; D: .; J: TRBJ1-1; CDR3: CASTRGIANTEAFF
V: TRBV18; D: TRBD2; J: TRBJ2-5; CDR3: CASSPPSGYQETQYF
V: TRBV19; D: .; J: TRBJ1-2; CDR3: CASSIRGAGSLDGYTF
V: TRBV5-1; D: .; J: TRBJ2-1; CDR3: CASSSGTPPYNEQFF
V: TRBV3-1/TRBV3-2; D: .; J: TRBJ1-2; CDR3: CASSPASMNGYTF
V: TRBV30; D: .; J: TRBJ2-7; CDR3: CAFGHSSYEQYF
V: TRBV18; D: TRBD2; J: TRBJ2-3; CDR3: CASSPGTRSYPDTQYF
V: TRBV24-1; D: TRBD1; J: TRBJ2-2; CDR3: CATSDHHRGQNTGELFF
V: TRBV4-1; D: TRBD1; J: TRBJ2-7; CDR3: CASSPGTVSYEQYF
V: TRBV24-1; D: .; J: TRBJ2-1; CDR3: CATSPGREQFF
V: TRBV5-4; D: .; J: TRBJ2-1; CDR3: CASRHYRPFGYNEQFF
V: TRBV2; D: TRBD1; J: TRBJ2-7; CDR3: CASSSGQGAREGYF
V: TRBV7-9; D: TRBD2; J: TRBJ2-5; CDR3: CASSIRGGAGETQYF